Following are 14 T cell receptor beta chains from one sample sequenced in a study of blood T cell repertoires in COVID-19. Clones were read by immunoSEQ multiplex PCR, and TCRdb kept only the in-frame ones, dropping some. The sample yields some 280,000 clones, around 90% seen once. The specimen sequenced was peripheral blood. The receptor set was obtained from a woman between 35 and 50 years old who had recovered from COVID-19.

The chain has TRBV9 and TRBJ1-3; D is undetermined. Trimming removed 4 bases from V and 2 bases from J, with 16 bases in between. CDR3 length: 16 amino acids. Germline lookup yields CDR1 SGDLS and CDR2 YYNGEE. The CDR3 bases are TGTGCCAGCAGCCCCCGGGCGGGAAACACTGGAAACACCATATATTTT. Amino acid sequence: CASSPRAGNTGNTIYF. The whole variable domain, filled in from reference TRBV9 and TRBJ1-3, reads DSGVTQTPKHLITATGQRVTLRCSPRSGDLSVYWYQQSLDQGLQFLIQYYNGEERAKGNILERFSAQQFPDLHSELNLSSLELGDSALYFCASSPRAGNTGNTIYFGEGSWLTVV.

The chain employs TRBV20-1 and TRBJ2-2; 11 positions match TRBD2. Per the germline V gene, CDR1 is DFQATT and CDR2 is SNEGSKA (reference sequence). Trimming cost V 6 bases and J 5 bases; bases outside gene matches: 5. There are 14 residues in the CDR3. CDR3 coding DNA: TGCAGTGCGAGTAGCGGGAGGGGTACCGGGGAGCTGTTTTTT. It specifies CSASSGRGTGELFF.

This clone was seen a few times. The V call is TRBV30, the J call TRBJ2-2; 9 bases fit TRBD2. V was clipped by 6 bases and J by 6 bases; unmatched bases: 2. CDR1 GTSNPN and CDR2 SVGIG come from the germline V gene (reference sequence). The CDR3 extends over 12 amino acids. CDR3: CACSGSPGELFF. CDR3 DNA sequence: TGTGCCTGTAGCGGGAGCCCCGGGGAGCTGTTTTTT.

J is TRBJ2-1 and V is TRBV9; TRBD2 matches 7 bases. CDR3 length equals 17 residues. J lost 2 bases, V lost 0 bases, and 8 bases had no gene match. CDR1 and CDR2 (germline): SGDLS, YYNGEE. The CDR3 coding sequence is TGTGCCAGCAGCGTAGCTTTATCTAGCGGAACCTACAATGAGCAGTTCTTC. Its protein is CASSVALSSGTYNEQFF.

CDR3: CASSARTSGDHIDQYF. The CDR3 nucleotides read TGTGCCAGCAGCGCCCGGACTAGCGGGGACCACATAGATCAGTACTTC. The chain has TRBV5-6 and TRBJ2-7, with 12 bases aligning to TRBD2. J gave up 10 bases and V 4 bases, and 15 bases lay outside the gene matches. This CDR3 contains 16 residues. Germline V gene lookup returns CDR1 SGHDT and CDR2 YYEEEE. Filled out from reference TRBV5-6 and TRBJ2-7, the complete variable domain reads DAGVTQSPTHLIKTRGQQVTLRCSPKSGHDTVSWYQQALGQGPQFIFQYYEEEERQRGNFPDRFSGHQFPNYSSELNVNALLLGDSALYLCASSARTSGDHIDQYFGPGTRLTVT.

The V and J genes are TRBV3-1 (or the pseudogene TRBV3-2) and TRBJ2-1; D might be TRBD2 (6 bases). This CDR3 contains 16 residues. From germline, CDR1 is LGHDT and CDR2 YNNKEL (reference sequence). Trimming took off 1 base at V and 10 bases at J, with 20 bases between the two ends. The DNA of the CDR3 is TGTGCCAGCAGCCAAGGGAATCCCGCTAGCGTCGGGGAGCAGTTCTTC. It yields the protein CASSQGNPASVGEQFF.

The chain carries TRBV29-1 and TRBJ2-7, with 9 bases matching TRBD2. The junction had 7 bases not matched to a gene; V was cut back by 6 bases and J by 1 base. The CDR3 sequence is 14 residues long. Germline V gene sequence: CDR1 SQVTM, CDR2 ANQGSEA. The CDR3 DNA is TGCAGCGTCGGTAGCGGGAGTGTATCCTACGAGCAGTACTTC. Its translation: CSVGSGSVSYEQYF.

This clone has just a few counts. The chain employs TRBV5-8 and TRBJ2-7; no definite D call. Germline-derived CDR1 and CDR2 are SGHTS and YDEGEE. The length of the CDR3 is 12 residues. Between the trimmed V and J ends, which lost 0 bases and 3 bases, there was a span of 4 bases. The CDR3 DNA reads TGTGCCAGCAGCTTGGTCCGCTACGAGCAGTACTTC. As protein: CASSLVRYEQYF. Combining the CDR3 with reference TRBV5-8 and TRBJ2-7 gives the whole variable domain EAGVTQSPTHLIKTRGQQATLRCSPISGHTSVYWYQQALGLGLQFLLWYDEGEERNRGNFPPRFSGRQFPNYSSELNVNALELEDSALYLCASSLVRYEQYFGPGTRLTVT.

The chain links TRBV29-1 to TRBJ2-1; 9 bases are shared with TRBD2. The V gene end was trimmed by 4 bases and the J gene end by 9 bases; junction bases not matched to a gene: 10. The germline V gene has CDR1 SQVTM and CDR2 ANQGSEA. The CDR3 totals 14 residues. This chain's CDR3 is CSVVPGLAIAEQFF. In nucleotides, the CDR3 is TGCAGCGTTGTGCCGGGACTAGCTATCGCTGAGCAGTTCTTC.

V gene TRBV21-1 combines with J gene TRBJ2-7; the table's TRBD1 call for D was not verified on the DNA. TRBV21-1 is recorded as a pseudogene. This CDR3 spans 16 amino acids. In DNA, the CDR3 is TGTGCCAGCAGCAAAGCTAAAGAGGGGGCGGCCTACGAGCAGTACTTC. Translated: CASSKAKEGAAYEQYF.

This clone was seen only once. The genes are TRBV11-2 and TRBJ2-1, with TRBD1 identical over 9 bases. Unmatched junction bases numbered 8, after V lost 4 bases and J lost 7 bases. The CDR3 consists of 15 residues. The V gene's germline CDR1 is SGHAT and CDR2 FQNNGV. In DNA form, the CDR3 reads TGTGCCAGCAGCTATGGGACAGGGTCGGGGAATGAGCAGTTCTTC. Amino acids: CASSYGTGSGNEQFF.

The chain recombines TRBV28 with TRBJ2-7; the match to TRBD2 covers 10 bases. The CDR3 runs 14 residues. Germline V lookup: CDR1 MDHEN, CDR2 SYDVKM. Trimming removed 6 bases from V and 2 bases from J; junction bases left unmatched: 4. CDR3 residues: CASRRLAGPYEQYF. The CDR3 DNA follows: TGTGCCAGCAGACGACTAGCGGGTCCCTACGAGCAGTACTTC.

This clone appeared a few times. V is TRBV13 and J is TRBJ1-5; D is undetermined. Per germline, CDR1 PRHDT and CDR2 FYEKMQ (reference sequence). The CDR3 covers 13 residues. V was cut by 5 bases and J by 5 bases, with 10 bases left in between. CDR3 bases: TGTGCCAGCAGCGAAGGGAGGGATCAGCCCCAGCATTTT. Protein product: CASSEGRDQPQHF.

The CDR3: CASSVDRGPGNEQFF. The CDR3 DNA reads as TGTGCCAGCAGTGTGGACAGGGGGCCTGGCAATGAGCAGTTCTTC. This sequence joins TRBV25-1 and TRBJ2-1; TRBD1 matches 11 bases. The CDR3 sequence is 15 residues long. Germline V gene data show CDR1 as MGHDK and CDR2 as SYGVNS. J lost 6 bases, V lost 4 bases, and 5 bases had no gene match.